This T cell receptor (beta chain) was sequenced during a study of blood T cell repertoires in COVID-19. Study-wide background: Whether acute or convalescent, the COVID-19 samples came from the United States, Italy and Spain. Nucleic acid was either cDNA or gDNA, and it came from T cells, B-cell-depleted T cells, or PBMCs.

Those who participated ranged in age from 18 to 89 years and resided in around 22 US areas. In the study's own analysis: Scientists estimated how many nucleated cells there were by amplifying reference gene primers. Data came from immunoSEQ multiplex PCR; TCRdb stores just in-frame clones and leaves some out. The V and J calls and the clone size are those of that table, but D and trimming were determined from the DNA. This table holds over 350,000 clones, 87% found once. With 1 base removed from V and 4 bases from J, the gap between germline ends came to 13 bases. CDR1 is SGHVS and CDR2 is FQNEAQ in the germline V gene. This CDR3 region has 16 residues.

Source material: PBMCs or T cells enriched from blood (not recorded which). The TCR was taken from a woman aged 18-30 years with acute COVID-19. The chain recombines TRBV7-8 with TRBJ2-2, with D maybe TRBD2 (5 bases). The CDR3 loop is CASSLDRPGITGELFF. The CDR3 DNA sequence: TGTGCCAGCAGCTTAGATAGGCCGGGAATCACCGGGGAGCTGTTTTTT.